This record concerns one T cell receptor beta chain sequence. What it binds is not known. This specimen belongs to a study of shared clonotypes between healthy human individuals. Study at large: The study used three CD4 naive, three CD4 memory, two CD8 naive and one CD8 memory plate per donor. Overall study findings and caveats: Naive CD4 clonotype sharing across a few donors was 4.5% to 6%.

Only in-frame clones appear in the TCRdb table, and some are missing; sequencing was by immunoSEQ multiplex PCR. The sample holds roughly 86,000 clones, 60% to 70% seen once. This CDR3 contains 15 residues. The TCR was taken from a young man in good health. Sequencing was performed on memory CD8+ T cells sorted from blood. Documented subset: CD45RO+ cells pooled with CCR7-negative TemRA cells. The chain combines TRBV21-1 with TRBJ2-6. TRBV21-1 constitutes a pseudogene. CDR3 region: CASSTEGTGANVLTF. The CDR3 nucleotides read TGTGCCAGCAGCACCGAGGGGACTGGGGCCAACGTCCTGACTTTC.